These 6 T cell receptor beta chains share one sample of origin, sequenced in a study of T cell responses to AZD1222 COVID-19 vaccine. TCRdb's copy holds only in-frame clones and misses some; the assay was immunoSEQ multiplex PCR. The sample holds fewer than 150,000 clones, roughly nine tenths seen once. Sequenced here: peripheral blood, sampled 28 days after the second AZD1222 dose. The receptors were gathered from an adult who received the AZD1222 COVID-19 vaccine.

The rearrangement uses TRBV4-2 and TRBJ1-5; D may be TRBD1 (6 bases). This CDR3 spans 16 amino acids. Trimming shortened V by 0 bases and J by 2 bases, and 11 bases separated the two germline ends. Germline V gene data show CDR1 as LGHNA and CDR2 as YNFKEQ. Here the CDR3 reads CASSQDGTPGNQPQHF. The CDR3 coding sequence is TGTGCCAGCAGCCAAGACGGGACACCCGGCAATCAGCCCCAGCATTTT.

The chain recombines TRBV5-6 with TRBJ2-2; 8 bases line up with TRBD2. J lost 1 base, V lost 0 bases, and 5 bases had no gene match. CDR1 is SGHDT, CDR2 YYEEEE, per germline. The length of the CDR3 is 17 residues. The CDR3 bases are TGTGCCAGCAGCTTGGTTCGGCTAGCGGGGAACACCGGGGAGCTGTTTTTT. Its translation is CASSLVRLAGNTGELFF.

The chain carries TRBV11-1 and TRBJ2-3; 7 nucleotides match TRBD1. V lost 7 bases, J lost 3 bases, and 13 bases stayed unmatched. There are 16 residues in the CDR3. CDR1 and CDR2 from the germline V gene are SGHAT and FQDESV (reference sequence). CDR3 bases: TGTGCCAGCATGCTGGGGCTGGGACAGCGAACAGATACGCAGTATTTT. Protein: CASMLGLGQRTDTQYF.

This sequence joins TRBV2 and TRBJ2-1; D may be TRBD2 (7 bases). The CDR3 runs to 12 residues. Germline V gene data show CDR1 as SNHLY and CDR2 as FYNNEI. The V gene lost 8 bases and the J gene lost 10 bases, with 15 bases spanning the gap. The CDR3 bases are TGTGCCAGCGACCCGGGGGGCTTGGAGCAGTTCTTC. Translated, it gives CASDPGGLEQFF.

The chain joins TRBV5-1 to TRBJ1-4; perhaps TRBD1 as D (6 bases). The CDR3 is made up of 15 amino acids. The V end was cut by 1 base, the J end by 8 bases, with 15 bases between. The germline gives CDR1 SGHRS, CDR2 YFSETQ. The CDR3 DNA reads TGCGCCAGCAGCTTGTCGTTCGGCAGGGGCGAAAAACTGTTTTTT. It encodes CASSLSFGRGEKLFF.

The chain joins TRBV11-2 to TRBJ2-7, with 10 bases lining up with TRBD2. The CDR3 runs 14 residues. Germline V CDR1 and CDR2: SGHAT, FQNNGV. Trimming removed 5 bases from V and 7 bases from J; junction bases left unmatched: 8. The CDR3 here is CASSARTSGGEQYF. In nucleotides, the CDR3 is TGTGCCAGCAGCGCTCGGACTAGCGGCGGTGAGCAGTACTTC.